These 5 T cell receptor beta chains came from one sample sequenced in a study of OX40 agonist ivuxolimab in advanced cancers. The assay was immunoSEQ multiplex PCR, and TCRdb's table has in-frame clones only and misses some. The table shows fewer than 80,000 clones, with approximately 85% occurring only once. Sequencing was performed on CD4+ or CD8+ T cells sorted from blood, taken in a trial of the OX40 agonist ivuxolimab. The source of these receptors is an adult with an advanced solid tumor such as melanoma, head and neck, liver or kidney cancer.

The chain links TRBV15 to TRBJ2-6, with 9 bases that match TRBD1. The V gene end was trimmed by 1 base and the J gene end by 0 bases; junction bases not matched to a gene: 7. CDR3 length: 19 residues. Germline V CDR1 and CDR2: LNHNV, YYDKDF (reference sequence). The CDR3: CATSRASGQGSSGANVLTF. CDR3 nucleotide sequence: TGTGCCACCAGCAGAGCTTCGGGACAGGGATCCTCTGGGGCCAACGTCCTGACTTTC.

The chain joins TRBV18 to TRBJ1-2; unclear D gene. Trimming removed 2 bases at V and 1 base at J, with 8 bases between. This CDR3 region has 14 residues. In germline, CDR1 is KGHSH, CDR2 LQKENI. The CDR3 DNA reads TGTGCCAGCTCACCAGGGTTGGGTAACTATGGCTACACCTTC. Its translation is CASSPGLGNYGYTF.

This clone is a singleton in its sample. The chain couples TRBV10-3 to TRBJ2-1; 10 nucleotides match TRBD2. Germline values: CDR1 ENHRY, CDR2 SYGVKD. The junction had 14 bases not matched to a gene; V was cut back by 7 bases and J by 5 bases. This CDR3 contains 17 residues. DNA for the CDR3: TGTGCCATCACGCACACCTTTCTAGCGGGGGCCGACAATGAGCAGTTCTTC. It specifies CAITHTFLAGADNEQFF.

This chain uses TRBV4-3 with TRBJ2-4; D possibly corresponds to TRBD2 (5 bases). The CDR3 runs 17 residues. Trimming stripped 2 bases from V and 0 bases from J, with 14 bases between. In germline, CDR1 is LGHNA, CDR2 YSLEER. CDR3: CASSQRLEGLAKNIQYF. The DNA for the CDR3 is TGCGCCAGCAGCCAACGACTTGAGGGATTAGCCAAAAACATTCAGTACTTC.

The chain is built from TRBV6-6 and TRBJ1-1; D remains ambiguous. There are 12 residues in the CDR3. The germline CDR1 and CDR2 sequences are MNHNY and SVGAGI (reference sequence). Trimming took off 7 bases at V and 0 bases at J, with 6 bases between the two ends. The CDR3 DNA reads TGTGCCAGCACTCTGTTGAACACTGAAGCTTTCTTT. Amino acid sequence: CASTLLNTEAFF.